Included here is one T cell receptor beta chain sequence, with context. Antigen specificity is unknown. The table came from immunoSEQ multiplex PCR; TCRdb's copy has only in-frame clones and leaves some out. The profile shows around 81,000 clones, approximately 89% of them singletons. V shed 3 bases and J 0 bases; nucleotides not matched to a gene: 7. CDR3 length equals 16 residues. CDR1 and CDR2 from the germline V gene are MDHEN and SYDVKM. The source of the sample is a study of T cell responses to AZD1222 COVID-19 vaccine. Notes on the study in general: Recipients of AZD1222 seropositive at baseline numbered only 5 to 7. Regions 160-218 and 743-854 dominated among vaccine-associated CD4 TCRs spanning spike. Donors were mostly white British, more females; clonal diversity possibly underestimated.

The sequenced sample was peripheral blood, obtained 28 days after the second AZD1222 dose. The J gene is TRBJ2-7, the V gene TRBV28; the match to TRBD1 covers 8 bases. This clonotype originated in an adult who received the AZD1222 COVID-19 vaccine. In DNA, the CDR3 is TGTGCCAGCAGTTTTATGGGACAGGCGTACTCCTACGAGCAGTACTTC. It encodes CASSFMGQAYSYEQYF.